The 30 T cell receptor beta chains listed next were all sequenced from one sample in a study of blood T cell repertoires in COVID-19. Profiling relied on immunoSEQ multiplex PCR, and the TCRdb table lists in-frame clones only, not all of them. The top ten hold about 7% of the sample, which has 35,000 to 55,000 clones, about four fifths seen once. The specimen sequenced was peripheral blood. The source is a man between 60 and 75 years old with active COVID-19.

This sequence joins TRBV19 and TRBJ2-1; 9 bases match TRBD2. CDR3 length: 18 residues. Germline V gene data show CDR1 as LNHDA and CDR2 as SQIVND (reference sequence). With 9 bases clipped from V and 4 bases from J, the junction kept 19 bases outside the gene matches. CDR3 coding DNA: TGTGCCAGCACCAACGCGAGGACTAGCGCCTCTTCTTACAATGAGCAGTTCTTC. Protein sequence: CASTNARTSASSYNEQFF.

The chain carries TRBV3-1 (or the pseudogene TRBV3-2) and TRBJ1-2, with D possibly TRBD1 on 6 matching bases. This CDR3 has 15 residues. The germline V and J ends were trimmed by 4 bases and 4 bases, with 16 bases remaining between them. Germline CDR1 LGHDT, CDR2 YNNKEL (reference sequence). CDR3 bases: TGTGCCAGCAGCCCGGAAACCACAGGGATCTATGGCTACACCTTC. Translation: CASSPETTGIYGYTF.

This chain connects TRBV7-9 to TRBJ2-1; 11 nucleotides align to TRBD1. V gave up 5 bases and J gave up 5 bases; unmatched junction bases: 2. Germline V gives CDR1 SEHNR, CDR2 FQNEAQ (reference sequence). This CDR3 has 14 residues. CDR3 region: CASSGTGGDNEQFF. Here the CDR3 DNA reads TGTGCCAGCAGCGGGACAGGGGGAGACAATGAGCAGTTCTTC.

The V and J genes are TRBV19 and TRBJ1-6; 7 bases are shared with TRBD1. The germline V gene has CDR1 LNHDA and CDR2 SQIVND (reference sequence). CDR3 length: 14 amino acids. Trimming at V came to 10 bases and at J to 7 bases, leaving 10 bases not matched to a gene. The CDR3 protein is CATRDRAWNSPLHF. The CDR3 DNA reads TGTGCCACCCGAGACAGGGCGTGGAATTCACCCCTCCACTTT.

This chain uses TRBV19 with TRBJ2-1, with D possibly TRBD1 on 5 matching bases. CDR1 and CDR2 (germline): LNHDA, SQIVND (reference sequence). The length of the CDR3 is 14 residues. Deletions cut 8 bases from V and 2 bases from J, with 13 bases between. CDR3 region: CASGQGTTYNEQFF. The CDR3 DNA reads TGTGCCAGTGGTCAGGGAACTACCTACAATGAGCAGTTCTTC.

This chain joins TRBV6-5 and TRBJ1-1; D is unresolved. The length of the CDR3 is 15 residues. Germline assignment: CDR1 MNHEY and CDR2 SVGAGI. V was cut by 7 bases and J by 0 bases, with 15 bases left in between. CDR3 loop: CASTISAGMNTEAFF. The CDR3 bases are TGTGCCAGCACCATCTCGGCGGGGATGAACACTGAAGCTTTCTTT.

The V and J genes are TRBV3-1 (or the pseudogene TRBV3-2) and TRBJ2-3; 9 bases line up with TRBD2. Germline CDR1 and CDR2: LGHDT and YNNKEL (reference sequence). The J segment lost 2 bases and the V segment lost 0 bases, leaving 24 bases of the junction unmatched. The CDR3 contains 23 residues. The CDR3 region is CASSQEGLAGSSYDGVYTDTQYF. DNA for the CDR3: TGTGCCAGCAGCCAAGAAGGCCTAGCGGGATCTTCTTACGACGGTGTTTACACAGATACGCAGTATTTT.

The chain links TRBV7-9 to TRBJ2-3; 9 bases line up with TRBD1. This CDR3 has 16 amino acids. Germline lookup yields CDR1 SEHNR and CDR2 FQNEAQ (reference sequence). With V trimmed by 5 bases and J by 2 bases, 8 bases remained unmatched. In DNA, the CDR3 is TGTGCCAGCAGCAGGCCGGGACAGGGATCCACAGATACGCAGTATTTT. Encoded protein: CASSRPGQGSTDTQYF.

The CDR3 bases are TGTGCCAGCAGCATTTCCCGGGACAGTCACATCTACACAGATACGCAGTATTTT. Protein: CASSISRDSHIYTDTQYF. V usage is TRBV21-1 and J usage is TRBJ2-3; whether TRBD1, the table's D call, matches the DNA was not checked. TRBV21-1 is given as a pseudogene. The CDR3 totals 18 residues.

J is TRBJ2-7 and V is TRBV27, with D perhaps matching TRBD1 (5 bases). The germline V gene has CDR1 MNHEY and CDR2 SMNVEV (reference sequence). V lost 1 base and J 5 bases, leaving 9 bases between the germline ends. The CDR3 extends over 13 amino acids. CDR3 sequence: CASSLLQDDEQYF. The CDR3 coding sequence is TGTGCCAGCAGTTTATTACAGGACGACGAGCAGTACTTC.

The chain combines TRBV5-6 with TRBJ1-1; D unresolved. The CDR3 spans 14 residues. With 2 bases removed from V and 1 base from J, the gap between germline ends came to 9 bases. The germline V gene encodes CDR1 SGHDT and CDR2 YYEEEE. DNA for the CDR3: TGTGCCAGCAGCTTCCGGGGAGAGAACACTGAAGCTTTCTTT. Protein product: CASSFRGENTEAFF.

This clone was seen once. One end of the junction varies from germline; a read error may be responsible. The chain couples TRBV7-7 to TRBJ2-3; 12 bases are a match to TRBD2. Germline lookup yields CDR1 SSHAT and CDR2 FNYEAQ (reference sequence). CDR3 size: 15 residues. CDR3 nucleotide sequence: TGTGCCAGCAGCCTAGCGGGGGGGCAAGCAGATACGCAGTATTTT. This encodes CASSLAGGQADTQYF.

The CDR3 DNA reads TGTGCCAGCTCTACCAGAGGGCAGGGCCGGGGACTAGCGGGAGTCACCGGGGAGCTGTTTTTT. Its protein product is CASSTRGQGRGLAGVTGELFF. The chain combines TRBV18 with TRBJ2-2; 14 nucleotides align to TRBD2. V shed 6 bases, J shed 4 bases, and the junction held 19 bases outside the gene matches. Germline V gene lookup returns CDR1 KGHSH and CDR2 LQKENI. The CDR3 spans 21 residues.

This chain links TRBV15 with TRBJ1-5; 7 bases agree with TRBD1. Germline CDR1 LNHNV, CDR2 YYDKDF (reference sequence). The CDR3 has 14 amino acids. Trimming at V came to 8 bases and at J to 6 bases, leaving 10 bases not matched to a gene. CDR3 in DNA: TGTGCCACCGACCACAGGGGCACAAGTCAGCCCCAGCATTTT. It translates to CATDHRGTSQPQHF. The full variable domain, with the rest looked up from reference TRBV15 and TRBJ1-5, is DAMVIQNPRYQVTQFGKPVTLSCSQTLNHNVMYWYQQKSSQAPKLLFHYYDKDFNNEADTPDNFQSRRPNTSFCFLDIRSPGLGDTAMYLCATDHRGTSQPQHFGDGTRLSIL.

The genes are TRBV6-5 and TRBJ2-3; the D gene is possibly TRBD2 (6 bases). CDR1 and CDR2 from the germline V gene are MNHEY and SVGAGI. Trimming stripped 4 bases from V and 2 bases from J, with 13 bases between. The CDR3 runs to 15 residues. The CDR3 sequence: CASSFGGVNTDTQYF. DNA for the CDR3: TGTGCCAGCAGTTTCGGGGGAGTAAACACAGATACGCAGTATTTT.

The rearrangement joins TRBV2 to TRBJ1-2; 10 nucleotides agree with TRBD1. The CDR3 is 14 residues long. Germline CDR1 reads SNHLY; CDR2 reads FYNNEI. The V segment lost 5 bases and the J segment 7 bases; nucleotides outside the gene matches: 7. In nucleotides, the CDR3 is TGTGCCAGCAGTTGGGACAGGGGCAAGAGTGGCTACACCTTC. It encodes CASSWDRGKSGYTF.

Here the CDR3 DNA reads TGTGCCAGCCATGCGGGGGGCCCTACGAACACCGGGGAGCTGTTTTTT. Translating gives CASHAGGPTNTGELFF. This sequence joins TRBV5-4 and TRBJ2-2, with 8 nucleotides matching TRBD2. Germline lookup yields CDR1 SGHNT and CDR2 YYREEE (reference sequence). The CDR3 consists of 16 residues. The ends lost 7 bases at V and 0 bases at J; junction bases unmatched: 8.

Sample share makes this clone medium-sized. The chain uses TRBV19 and TRBJ1-2; weak D call: TRBD1 (5 bases). Germline values: CDR1 LNHDA, CDR2 SQIVND (reference sequence). This CDR3 is built from 13 residues. With 3 bases removed from V and 8 bases from J, the gap between germline ends came to 13 bases. The CDR3: CASSIFRAEGYTF. For the CDR3, the DNA is TGTGCCAGTAGTATTTTCAGGGCGGAAGGCTACACCTTC.

The gene calls are TRBV6-5 and TRBJ2-6; D ambiguous. The CDR3 extends over 16 amino acids. Trimming removed 0 bases from V and 1 base from J, with 7 bases in between. Germline values: CDR1 MNHEY, CDR2 SVGAGI. CDR3 loop: CASSYSSQSGANVLTF. CDR3 coding DNA: TGTGCCAGCAGTTACTCTTCTCAGTCTGGGGCCAACGTCCTGACTTTC.

V gene TRBV27 combines with J gene TRBJ2-2, with D possibly being TRBD2 (7 bases). Germline V gene lookup returns CDR1 MNHEY and CDR2 SMNVEV (reference sequence). The V end was cut by 6 bases, the J end by 2 bases, with 16 bases between. The CDR3 is 16 amino acids. The CDR3 nucleotides read TGTGCCAGCAGAAAATCGGGGGGCTCAAACACCGGGGAGCTGTTTTTT. Encoded protein: CASRKSGGSNTGELFF.

This clone was observed once. The rearrangement links TRBV10-3 to TRBJ2-1; 7 positions match TRBD2. With V trimmed by 4 bases and J by 2 bases, 5 bases remained unmatched. Germline CDR1 and CDR2: ENHRY and SYGVKD. This CDR3 comprises 15 residues. CDR3 residues: CAISAGGSPYNEQFF. The CDR3 region has the DNA TGTGCCATCAGTGCCGGCGGGAGTCCCTACAATGAGCAGTTCTTC.

The chain couples TRBV5-6 to TRBJ2-1, with 8 bases fitting TRBD2. Germline loops: CDR1 SGHDT, CDR2 YYEEEE. The junction had 10 bases not matched to a gene; V was cut back by 4 bases and J by 4 bases. This CDR3 has 16 amino acids. The CDR3: CASSPLELAAYNEQFF. The CDR3 nucleotides read TGTGCCAGCAGCCCCTTGGAACTAGCGGCATACAATGAGCAGTTCTTC.

V is TRBV7-9 and J is TRBJ1-5, with D tentatively TRBD1 (5 bases). CDR3 size: 13 residues. V was clipped by 8 bases and J by 4 bases, with 12 bases between them. Germline V gene data show CDR1 as SEHNR and CDR2 as FQNEAQ (reference sequence). The CDR3 nucleotides are TGTGCCAGCTCGGACCAGGGAAATCAGCCCCAGCATTTT. It specifies CASSDQGNQPQHF. Complete variable domain (other parts from reference TRBV7-9 and TRBJ1-5): DTGVSQNPRHKITKRGQNVTFRCDPISEHNRLYWYRQTLGQGPEFLTYFQNEAQLEKSRLLSDRFSAERPKGSFSTLEIQRTEQGDSAMYLCASSDQGNQPQHFGDGTRLSIL.

V gene TRBV6-5 combines with J gene TRBJ1-2; 7 positions match TRBD1. Germline V CDR1 and CDR2: MNHEY, SVGAGI. The trim removed 6 bases at V and 7 bases at J, leaving 14 bases unmatched. The CDR3 is 15 residues long. CDR3 residues: CASRPGTALMSGYTF. CDR3 DNA sequence: TGTGCCAGCAGGCCCGGGACAGCCCTAATGAGTGGCTACACCTTC.

The rearrangement uses TRBV21-1 and TRBJ2-1; TRBD2 was called by the table and not checked on the DNA. TRBV21-1 is a documented pseudogene. The CDR3 covers 17 residues. As DNA, the CDR3 is TGTGCCAGCCCACATGAAAAAGCGGGAGTACCCTACAATGAGCAGTTCTTC. It specifies CASPHEKAGVPYNEQFF.

This clone was seen a few times. The chain uses TRBV18 and TRBJ2-7; possibly TRBD2 for D (6 bases). Deletions cut 1 base from V and 3 bases from J, with 7 bases between. Looked up from germline, CDR1 is KGHSH and CDR2 is LQKENI. This CDR3 has 13 amino acids. DNA of the CDR3: TGTGCCAGCTCACCACAGGGAGGCTACGAGCAGTACTTC. Amino acids: CASSPQGGYEQYF.

V gene TRBV27 combines with J gene TRBJ2-1, with TRBD1 identical over 9 bases. Trimming cost V 7 bases and J 9 bases; bases outside gene matches: 13. The CDR3 is 15 amino acids. The germline CDR1 and CDR2 sequences are MNHEY and SMNVEV (reference sequence). The CDR3 DNA reads TGTGCCAGCACCCCGGGACAGGGTAGGGGGCGTGAGCAGTTCTTC. Protein sequence: CASTPGQGRGREQFF.

The CDR3 spells CASSSGVVSSDTQYF. The CDR3, as DNA: TGTGCCAGCAGTTCCGGGGTGGTGAGCTCAGATACGCAGTATTTT. The rearrangement joins TRBV7-9 to TRBJ2-3; tentatively, D is TRBD2 (5 bases). Germline lookup yields CDR1 SEHNR and CDR2 FQNEAQ (reference sequence). This CDR3 has 15 residues. V was clipped by 6 bases and J by 4 bases, with 17 bases between them.

V is TRBV7-8 and J is TRBJ2-7; 9 bases line up with TRBD1. J was trimmed by 1 base and V by 5 bases; bases with no gene match: 3. This CDR3 region has 14 residues. Germline V CDR1 and CDR2: SGHVS, FQNEAQ. The CDR3 reads CASSPGTGSYEQYF. The DNA for the CDR3 is TGTGCCAGCAGCCCCGGGACAGGGTCCTACGAGCAGTACTTC.

The rearrangement uses TRBV7-2 and TRBJ2-5; D possibly corresponds to TRBD2 (6 bases). V lost 4 bases and J lost 4, with 13 bases in between. Germline assignment: CDR1 SGHTA and CDR2 FQGNSA. The CDR3 consists of 14 residues. The CDR3, as DNA: TGTGCCAGCAGCTCACAGGAGGGAGGAGAGACCCAGTACTTC. It translates to CASSSQEGGETQYF.